These 5 T cell receptor beta chains were sequenced from one sample in a study of T cell responses to AZD1222 COVID-19 vaccine. The method was immunoSEQ multiplex PCR; TCRdb's version includes in-frame clones alone and lacks a portion of them. Among 100,000 or so clones listed, around 90% were seen once. Sequenced material: peripheral blood, taken on day 0 of AZD1222 vaccination. These receptors came from an adult in good health.

The J gene is TRBJ1-4, the V gene TRBV27; D unclear. From germline, CDR1 is MNHEY and CDR2 SMNVEV (reference sequence). The CDR3 is made up of 13 amino acids. V shed 5 bases and J shed 13 bases, with 17 bases lying between them. The CDR3, as DNA: TGTGCCAGCAGTCCCGTAGCCGGAGGCGGACTGTTTTTT. It yields the protein CASSPVAGGGLFF.

CDR3 sequence (DNA): TGTGCCACCAGCAGGGACAGCGGGGGCACAGATACGCAGTATTTT. It codes for CATSRDSGGTDTQYF. V and J are TRBV15 and TRBJ2-3, with D perhaps TRBD2 (7 bases). V was cut by 3 bases and J by 1 base, with 11 bases left in between. Germline CDR1 LNHNV, CDR2 YYDKDF (reference sequence). This CDR3 region has 15 residues.

This sequence joins TRBV4-3 and TRBJ1-4; unclear D gene. V was clipped by 0 bases and J by 5 bases, with 13 bases between them. This CDR3 has 16 residues. CDR1 LGHNA and CDR2 YSLEER come from the germline V gene. Here the CDR3 reads CASSQDSRGENEKLFF. The CDR3 coding sequence is TGCGCCAGCAGCCAAGATAGTCGGGGAGAAAATGAAAAACTGTTTTTT.

The chain uses TRBV6-4 and TRBJ2-2; 10 bases align to TRBD2. This CDR3 is 15 amino acids long. Germline values: CDR1 MRHNA, CDR2 SNTAGT. The V and J ends lost 3 bases and 3 bases, in that order; junction bases with no gene match: 1. CDR3 DNA: TGTGCCAGCAGTGAGGGGACTAGCGACACCGGGGAGCTGTTTTTT. Translated: CASSEGTSDTGELFF.

The chain recombines TRBV10-1 with TRBJ2-1, with D tentatively TRBD1 or TRBD2 (5 bases each). Germline V gene data show CDR1 as WNHNN and CDR2 as SYGVQD (reference sequence). The CDR3 consists of 19 residues. V was cut by 0 bases and J by 6 bases, with 24 bases left in between. The CDR3 here is CASSESGGTTGTRSNEQFF. CDR3 coding DNA: TGCGCCAGCAGTGAGTCTGGGGGTACAACCGGGACCCGAAGCAATGAGCAGTTCTTC.